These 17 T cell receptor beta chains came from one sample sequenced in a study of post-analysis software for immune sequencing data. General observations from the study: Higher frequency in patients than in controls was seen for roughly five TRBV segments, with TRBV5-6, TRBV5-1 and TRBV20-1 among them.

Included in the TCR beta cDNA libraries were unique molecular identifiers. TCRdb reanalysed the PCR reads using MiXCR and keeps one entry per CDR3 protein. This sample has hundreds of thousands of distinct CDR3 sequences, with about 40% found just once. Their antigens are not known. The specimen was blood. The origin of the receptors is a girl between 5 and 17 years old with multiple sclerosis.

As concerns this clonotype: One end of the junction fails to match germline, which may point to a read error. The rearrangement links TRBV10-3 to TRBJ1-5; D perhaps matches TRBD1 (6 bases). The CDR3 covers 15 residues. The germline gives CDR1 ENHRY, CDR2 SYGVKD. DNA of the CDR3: TGTGCCATCAGTCCGGGGGGCTCCCATAATCGGCCCCAGCATTTT. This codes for CAISPGGSHNRPQHF.

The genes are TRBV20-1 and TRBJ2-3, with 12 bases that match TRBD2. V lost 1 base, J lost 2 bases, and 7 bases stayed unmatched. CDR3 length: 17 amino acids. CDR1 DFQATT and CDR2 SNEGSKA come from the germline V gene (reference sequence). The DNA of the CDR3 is TGCAGTGCTAGAGTCCAAGGACTAGCGGGGTTCACAGATACGCAGTATTTT. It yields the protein CSARVQGLAGFTDTQYF.

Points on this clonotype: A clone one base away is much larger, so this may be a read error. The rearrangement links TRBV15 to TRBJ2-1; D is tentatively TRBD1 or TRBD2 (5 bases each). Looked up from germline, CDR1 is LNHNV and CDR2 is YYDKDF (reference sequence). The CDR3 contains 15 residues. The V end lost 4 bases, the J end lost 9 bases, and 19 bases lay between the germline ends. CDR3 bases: TGTGCCACCAGCAAGCAAGGTGGGGGTATGGGTGAGCAGTTCTTC. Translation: CATSKQGGGMGEQFF.

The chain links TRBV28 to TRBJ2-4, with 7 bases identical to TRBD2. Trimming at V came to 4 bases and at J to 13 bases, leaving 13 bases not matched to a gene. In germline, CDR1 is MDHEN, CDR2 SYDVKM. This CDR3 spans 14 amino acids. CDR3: CASSYGLVLQEQYF. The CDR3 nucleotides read TGTGCCAGCAGTTACGGACTAGTTCTACAAGAGCAGTACTTC.

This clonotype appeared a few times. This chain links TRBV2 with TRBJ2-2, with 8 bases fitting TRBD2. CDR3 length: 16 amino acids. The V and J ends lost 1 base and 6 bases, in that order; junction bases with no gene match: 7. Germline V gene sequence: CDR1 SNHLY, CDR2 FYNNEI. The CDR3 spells CASSEVASGRPGELFF. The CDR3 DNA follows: TGTGCCAGCAGTGAAGTGGCTAGCGGGCGCCCCGGGGAGCTGTTTTTT.

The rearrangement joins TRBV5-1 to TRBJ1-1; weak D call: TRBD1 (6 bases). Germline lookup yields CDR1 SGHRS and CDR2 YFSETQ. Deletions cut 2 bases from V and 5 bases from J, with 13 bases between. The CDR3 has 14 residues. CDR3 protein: CASSLGGTRTEAFF. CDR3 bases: TGCGCCAGCAGCTTAGGGGGGACCAGAACTGAAGCTTTCTTT.

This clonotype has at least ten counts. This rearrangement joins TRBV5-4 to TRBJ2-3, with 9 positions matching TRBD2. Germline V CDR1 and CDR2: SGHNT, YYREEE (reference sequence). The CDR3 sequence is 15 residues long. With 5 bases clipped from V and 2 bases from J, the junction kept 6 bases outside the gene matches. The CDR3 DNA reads TGTGCCAGCAGACCAGCGGGGGGATACACAGATACGCAGTATTTT. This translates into CASRPAGGYTDTQYF.

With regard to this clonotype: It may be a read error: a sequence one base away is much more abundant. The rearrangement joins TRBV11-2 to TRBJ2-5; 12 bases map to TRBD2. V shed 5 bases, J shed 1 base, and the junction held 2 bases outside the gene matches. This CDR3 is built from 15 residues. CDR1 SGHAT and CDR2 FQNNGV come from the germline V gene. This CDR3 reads CASSAGLAGQETQYF. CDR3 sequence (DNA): TGTGCCAGCAGCGCGGGACTAGCGGGCCAAGAGACCCAGTACTTC.

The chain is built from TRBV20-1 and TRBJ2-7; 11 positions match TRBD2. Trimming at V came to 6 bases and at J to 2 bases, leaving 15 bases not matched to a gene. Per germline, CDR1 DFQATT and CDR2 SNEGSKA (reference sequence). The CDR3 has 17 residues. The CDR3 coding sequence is TGCAGTGCAGGTGCCCTAACTAGCGGGAGACCTACCTACGAGCAGTACTTC. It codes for CSAGALTSGRPTYEQYF.

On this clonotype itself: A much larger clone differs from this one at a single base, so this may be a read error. For the CDR3, the DNA is TGTGCCACCAGCAGAGATCCTCAGGGCACCAACACCTTC. Protein sequence: CATSRDPQGTNTF. The gene calls are TRBV15 and TRBJ1-2; D is perhaps TRBD1 (5 bases). The germline gives CDR1 LNHNV, CDR2 YYDKDF (reference sequence). The CDR3 totals 13 residues. Trimming took 0 bases from V and 12 from J, leaving 14 bases between them.

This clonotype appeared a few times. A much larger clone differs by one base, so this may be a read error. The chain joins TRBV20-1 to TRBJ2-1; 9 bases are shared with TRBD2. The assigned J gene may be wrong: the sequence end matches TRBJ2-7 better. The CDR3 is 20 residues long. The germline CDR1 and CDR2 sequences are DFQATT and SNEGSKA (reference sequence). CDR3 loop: CSARDAGGWLAGSSYNEQYF. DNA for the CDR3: TGCAGTGCTAGAGATGCGGGGGGTTGGCTAGCGGGGAGCTCCTACAATGAGCAGTACTTC.

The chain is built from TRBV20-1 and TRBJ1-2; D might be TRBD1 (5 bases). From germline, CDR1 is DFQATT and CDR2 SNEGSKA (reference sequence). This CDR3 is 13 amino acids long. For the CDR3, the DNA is TGCCTCACCTGGGCCAGGGAAGGGTATGGCTACACCTTC. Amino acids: CLTWAREGYGYTF.

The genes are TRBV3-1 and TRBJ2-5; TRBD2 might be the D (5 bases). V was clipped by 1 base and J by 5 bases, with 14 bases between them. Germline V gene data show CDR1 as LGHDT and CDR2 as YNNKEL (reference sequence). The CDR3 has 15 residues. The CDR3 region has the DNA TGTGCCAGCAGCCAAGCGGCCACTAGTTGGGAGACCCAGTACTTC. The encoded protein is CASSQAATSWETQYF.

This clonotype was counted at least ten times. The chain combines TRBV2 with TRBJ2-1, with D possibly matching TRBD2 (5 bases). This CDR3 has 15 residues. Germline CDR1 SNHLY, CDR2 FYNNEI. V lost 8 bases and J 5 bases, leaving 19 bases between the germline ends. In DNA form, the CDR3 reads TGTGCCAGCCCAGGTCCGTCTAGCTATAACAATGAGCAGTTCTTC. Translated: CASPGPSSYNNEQFF.

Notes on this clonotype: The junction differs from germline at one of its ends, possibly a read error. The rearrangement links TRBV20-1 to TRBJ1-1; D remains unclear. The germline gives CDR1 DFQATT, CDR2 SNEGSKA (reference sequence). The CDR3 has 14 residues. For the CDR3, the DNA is TGCCGTGCTAGAGATAGGGCGAAGGTACGCGAAGCTTTCTTT. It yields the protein CRARDRAKVREAFF.

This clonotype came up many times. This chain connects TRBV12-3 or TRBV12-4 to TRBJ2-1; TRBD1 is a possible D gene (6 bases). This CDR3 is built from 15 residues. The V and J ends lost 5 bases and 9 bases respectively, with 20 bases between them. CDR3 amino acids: CASSLGLQGAGEQFF. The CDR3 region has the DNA TGTGCCAGCAGTCTTGGGTTACAGGGTGCGGGTGAGCAGTTCTTC.

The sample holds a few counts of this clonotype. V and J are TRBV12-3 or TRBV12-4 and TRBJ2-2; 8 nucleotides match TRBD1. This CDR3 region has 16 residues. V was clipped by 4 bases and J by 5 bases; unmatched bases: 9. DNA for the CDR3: TGTGCCAGCAGTTCGTCCGGACAGGGATATACCGGGGAGCTGTTTTTT. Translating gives CASSSSGQGYTGELFF.